Listed here are 18 T cell receptor beta chains from one sample, sequenced in a study of blood T cell repertoires in COVID-19. The method was immunoSEQ multiplex PCR; TCRdb's version includes in-frame clones alone and lacks a portion of them. The top ten hold around 8% of the sample, which has some 190,000 clones, around 85% seen once. Sequences were obtained from peripheral blood. The receptors derive from an older woman with acute or convalescent COVID-19.

The V and J genes are TRBV3-1 (or the pseudogene TRBV3-2) and TRBJ2-1; 10 bases line up with TRBD2. There are 17 residues in the CDR3. Germline V gene sequence: CDR1 LGHDT, CDR2 YNNKEL (reference sequence). V was pared by 4 bases and J by 6 bases, with 12 bases of the junction left unmatched. The CDR3, as DNA: TGTGCCAGCAGCCCCTACAGACCTAGCGGGAGTCTCAATGAGCAGTTCTTC. Its protein is CASSPYRPSGSLNEQFF.

The DNA of the CDR3 is TGCGCCAGCAGCCCACCGCGGGCAGCTAGCTTGTTCTTC. This gives the protein CASSPPRAASLFF. The chain recombines TRBV4-1 with TRBJ2-1; a possible D gene is TRBD2 (5 bases). V shed 4 bases and J shed 15 bases, with 19 bases lying between them. The CDR3 runs to 13 residues. Germline V lookup: CDR1 MGHRA, CDR2 YSYEKL.

This chain uses TRBV9 with TRBJ1-1; D not certain. There are 13 residues in the CDR3. Germline V gene sequence: CDR1 SGDLS, CDR2 YYNGEE. V lost 2 bases, J lost 0 bases, and 5 bases lay in between. As DNA, the CDR3 is TGTGCCAGCAGCGTTCTTTTGAACACTGAAGCTTTCTTT. This sequence encodes CASSVLLNTEAFF.

The rearrangement uses TRBV6-5 and TRBJ1-1, with TRBD1 matching 7 bases. Per the germline V gene, CDR1 is MNHEY and CDR2 is SVGAGI. V gave up 6 bases and J gave up 5 bases; unmatched junction bases: 9. The CDR3 is 14 amino acids. The CDR3: CASRRDRVLTEAFF. The CDR3 region has the DNA TGTGCCAGCAGGCGTGACAGGGTCTTGACTGAAGCTTTCTTT.

The rearrangement links TRBV5-1 to TRBJ1-2; D might be TRBD1 (5 bases). The CDR3 extends over 14 amino acids. V was shortened by 0 bases and J by 3 bases, with 9 bases between the two germline ends. Germline CDR1 is SGHRS and CDR2 is YFSETQ. CDR3 DNA: TGCGCCAGCAGCTTGGGGAAACAGGACTATGGCTACACCTTC. Translation: CASSLGKQDYGYTF.

The chain recombines TRBV14 with TRBJ2-7; the D gene is possibly TRBD2 (5 bases). This CDR3 is 13 amino acids long. Germline loops: CDR1 SGHDN, CDR2 FVKESK. V shed 8 bases and J shed 6 bases, with 17 bases lying between them. In nucleotides, the CDR3 is TGTGCCAGCGCACTCATGGACTCGACCGAGCAGTACGTC. It yields the protein CASALMDSTEQYV.

J is TRBJ1-2 and V is TRBV5-1; 7 nucleotides agree with TRBD1. Germline loops: CDR1 SGHRS, CDR2 YFSETQ. V shed 4 bases, J shed 7 bases, and the junction held 16 bases outside the gene matches. This CDR3 has 16 residues. Written as DNA, the CDR3 is TGCGCCAGCAGCACCGACCTAACGAGGGGGCACAGTGGCTACACCTTC. The encoded protein is CASSTDLTRGHSGYTF.

Note on this clone: The sample has other DNA sequences that encode this CDR3 too. The chain links TRBV20-1 to TRBJ1-2, with 7 bases fitting TRBD1. The junction had 5 bases not matched to a gene; V was cut back by 3 bases and J by 4 bases. The CDR3 is 13 residues long. In germline, CDR1 is DFQATT, CDR2 SNEGSKA (reference sequence). CDR3 in amino acids: CSASDRVGYGYTF. The CDR3 region has the DNA TGCAGTGCTAGTGACAGGGTTGGCTATGGCTACACCTTC.

The chain links TRBV19 to TRBJ1-2; D gene uncertain. Trimming cost V 7 bases and J 4 bases, with 10 bases left between them. Germline CDR1 is LNHDA and CDR2 is SQIVND (reference sequence). CDR3 length equals 12 residues. CDR3 sequence: CASKGGSYGYTF. The CDR3, as DNA: TGTGCCAGTAAGGGAGGTAGCTATGGCTACACCTTC. Full variable domain (rest looked up from reference TRBV19 and TRBJ1-2): DGGITQSPKYLFRKEGQNVTLSCEQNLNHDAMYWYRQDPGQGLRLIYYSQIVNDFQKGDIAEGYSVSREKKESFPLTVTSAQKNPTAFYLCASKGGSYGYTFGSGTRLTVV.

The chain joins TRBV2 to TRBJ2-3; TRBD2 matches at 12 bases. Germline-derived CDR1 and CDR2 are SNHLY and FYNNEI. Trimming at V came to 6 bases and at J to 0 bases, leaving 1 base not matched to a gene. CDR3 size: 15 residues. The CDR3 bases are TGTGCCAGCAGGGGGACTAGCGGGAGCACAGATACGCAGTATTTT. It specifies CASRGTSGSTDTQYF.

The rearrangement uses TRBV18 and TRBJ1-5; 7 bases are shared with TRBD1. This CDR3 has 15 residues. Germline V gene sequence: CDR1 KGHSH, CDR2 LQKENI. J gave up 2 bases and V 3 bases, and 4 bases lay outside the gene matches. The DNA for the CDR3 is TGTGCCAGCTCACCGAAGGGGGCCGGCAATCAGCCCCAGCATTTT. As protein: CASSPKGAGNQPQHF. Complete variable domain (other parts from reference TRBV18 and TRBJ1-5): NAGVMQNPRHLVRRRGQEARLRCSPMKGHSHVYWYRQLPEEGLKFMVYLQKENIIDESGMPKERFSAEFPKEGPSILRIQQVVRGDSAAYFCASSPKGAGNQPQHFGDGTRLSIL.

This clone was picked up one time. This sample also contains other DNA sequences that code for the same CDR3. J is TRBJ2-1 and V is TRBV29-1; D uncertain. Germline V gene sequence: CDR1 SQVTM, CDR2 ANQGSEA. Between the trimmed V and J ends, which lost 4 bases and 5 bases, there was a span of 3 bases. The CDR3 contains 10 residues. This CDR3 is CSVANNEQFF. In nucleotides, the CDR3 is TGCAGCGTTGCTAACAATGAGCAGTTCTTC.

This clone was seen more than once but under ten times. V gene TRBV27 combines with J gene TRBJ1-4, with D possibly being TRBD1 (5 bases). This CDR3 is 15 amino acids long. Germline CDR1 reads MNHEY; CDR2 reads SMNVEV (reference sequence). Trimming took 9 bases from V and 3 from J, leaving 17 bases between them. This CDR3 reads CARSVERGPNEKLFF. The CDR3 DNA reads TGTGCCAGGTCCGTTGAAAGGGGTCCTAATGAAAAACTGTTTTTT.

V and J are TRBV11-2 and TRBJ1-2; D perhaps matches TRBD1 (6 bases). Trimming took 5 bases from V and 8 from J, leaving 18 bases between them. The CDR3 has 14 amino acids. Per germline, CDR1 SGHAT and CDR2 FQNNGV. CDR3 sequence: CASSHPGGAGGYTF. Written as DNA, the CDR3 is TGTGCCAGCAGCCACCCGGGGGGGGCAGGGGGCTACACCTTC.

The chain has TRBV24-1 and TRBJ2-1; 10 bases agree with TRBD2. CDR1 KGHDR and CDR2 SFDVKD come from the germline V gene. CDR3 length equals 16 residues. The V gene end was trimmed by 0 bases and the J gene end by 9 bases; junction bases not matched to a gene: 7. The CDR3 loop is CATSDLRLAGESEQFF. The CDR3 region has the DNA TGTGCCACCAGTGATTTGCGGCTAGCGGGAGAATCTGAGCAGTTCTTC.

This chain uses TRBV25-1 with TRBJ2-1; TRBD1 aligns across 7 bases. The CDR3 is 15 residues long. Per the germline V gene, CDR1 is MGHDK and CDR2 is SYGVNS. Trimming took 5 bases from V and 5 from J; bases not matched to a gene: 9. DNA for the CDR3: TGTGCCAGCAGTCAGGGACAGCTACTTCACAATGAGCAGTTCTTC. It codes for CASSQGQLLHNEQFF.

CDR3 sequence (DNA): TGTGCCAGCAGTGCAATGACAGGGGGCTCCTACAATGAGCAGTTCTTC. Its protein is CASSAMTGGSYNEQFF. The rearrangement joins TRBV6-4 to TRBJ2-1, with 9 bases lining up with TRBD1. Unmatched junction bases numbered 4, after V lost 4 bases and J lost 0 bases. The germline V gene has CDR1 MRHNA and CDR2 SNTAGT. This CDR3 region has 16 residues.

This chain connects TRBV7-8 to TRBJ2-3; a possible D gene is TRBD1 (5 bases). Trimming left V 5 bases short and J 1 base short, with 13 bases between. Germline V CDR1 and CDR2: SGHVS, FQNEAQ. This CDR3 has 15 residues. The CDR3 DNA sequence: TGTGCCAGCAGCCCCCCAGGGCGCGGCACAGATACGCAGTATTTT. It translates to CASSPPGRGTDTQYF.